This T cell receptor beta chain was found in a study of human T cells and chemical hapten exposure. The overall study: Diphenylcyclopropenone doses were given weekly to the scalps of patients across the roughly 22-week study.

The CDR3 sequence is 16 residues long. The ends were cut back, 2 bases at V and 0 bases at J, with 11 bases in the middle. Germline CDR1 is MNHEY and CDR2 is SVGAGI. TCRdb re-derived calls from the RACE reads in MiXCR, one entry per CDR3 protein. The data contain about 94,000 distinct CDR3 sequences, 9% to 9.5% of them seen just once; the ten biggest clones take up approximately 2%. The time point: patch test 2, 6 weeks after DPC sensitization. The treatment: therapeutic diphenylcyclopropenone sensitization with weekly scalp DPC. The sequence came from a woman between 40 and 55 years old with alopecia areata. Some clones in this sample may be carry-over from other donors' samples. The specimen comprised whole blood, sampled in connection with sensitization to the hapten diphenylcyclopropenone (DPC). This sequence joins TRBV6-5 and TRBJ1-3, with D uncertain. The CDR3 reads CASSYGQSTSGNTIYF. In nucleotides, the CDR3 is TGTGCCAGCAGTTACGGGCAGTCAACCTCTGGAAACACCATATATTTT.